These 3 T cell receptor beta chains came from one sample sequenced in a study of regulatory T cells in long-lasting Graves disease. Construction of TCR beta libraries relied on iRepertoire HTBI primers and on Arm-PCR targeting CDR3 regions. TCRdb independently ran MiXCR on the multiplex PCR reads; one entry per CDR3 protein. The sample comprises about 450,000 distinct CDR3 sequences, 16% of which are singletons, and about 10% rests with the top ten. Indicated time point: newly diagnosed GD, antithyroid drugs for less than 3 months. RNA isolated from PBMCs was used to make the TCR library. The data also belong to a second study, concerning T cells in Graves' hyperthyroidism and ophthalmopathy.

The source material was peripheral blood mononuclear cells (PBMCs), sampled at new diagnosis, from a patient treated with antithyroid drugs. All receptors derive from a woman in her thirties with Graves disease.

This clonotype has a handful of counts. The V gene is TRBV7-6, the J gene TRBJ1-2; D remains unclear. The germline gives CDR1 SGHVS, CDR2 FNYEAQ. This CDR3 contains 13 residues. V lost 5 bases, J lost 8 bases, and 15 bases lay in between. The CDR3 region is CASSEEDGGGYTF. The CDR3 bases are TGTGCCAGCAGCGAGGAAGACGGCGGGGGCTACACCTTC.

This clonotype was seen many times. J is TRBJ1-2 and V is TRBV28; D unclear. The CDR3 spans 12 residues. V was shortened by 7 bases and J by 8 bases, with 14 bases between the two germline ends. Germline CDR1 MDHEN, CDR2 SYDVKM. The CDR3, as DNA: TGTGCCAGCACCAGCCGGTCGGAAGGCTACACCTTC. Translating gives CASTSRSEGYTF.

This clonotype was counted many times. This chain connects TRBV11-3 to TRBJ2-3; D not resolved. CDR1 and CDR2 (germline): SGHNT, YENEEA. Trimming took 5 bases from V and 6 from J, leaving 12 bases between them. This CDR3 is 13 amino acids long. In DNA, the CDR3 is TGTGCCAGCAGCCAGACCGACCCCGATACGCAGTATTTT. This gives the protein CASSQTDPDTQYF.